The 11 T cell receptor beta chains reported below all come from one sample, sequenced in a study of blood T cell repertoires in COVID-19. Sequenced by immunoSEQ multiplex PCR; TCRdb stores in-frame clones only, minus some. In the table there are 150,000 or so clones, around 85% of which are singletons. Specimen: peripheral blood. The receptors were sampled from a man in his 60s who had recovered from COVID-19.

This clone appeared a few times. This chain joins TRBV28 and TRBJ2-7; 9 bases line up with TRBD1. This CDR3 has 14 residues. The V segment lost 4 bases and the J segment 4 bases; nucleotides outside the gene matches: 5. Germline CDR1 is MDHEN and CDR2 is SYDVKM. This CDR3 reads CASSSTGQGYEQYF. CDR3 DNA: TGTGCCAGCAGTTCAACGGGACAGGGTTACGAGCAGTACTTC.

The V gene is TRBV7-9, the J gene TRBJ2-3; D not resolved. Germline V gives CDR1 SEHNR, CDR2 FQNEAQ (reference sequence). Trimming removed 10 bases from V and 1 base from J, with 15 bases in between. The CDR3 is 14 residues long. CDR3 sequence reads: CATPLAGGTDTQYF. In nucleotides, the CDR3 is TGTGCCACCCCCTTAGCCGGAGGCACAGATACGCAGTATTTT.

The rearrangement links TRBV7-8 to TRBJ2-5, with a weak D call TRBD1 (5 bases). V was cut by 5 bases and J by 4 bases, with 14 bases left in between. Germline values: CDR1 SGHVS, CDR2 FQNEAQ. CDR3 size: 14 residues. CDR3 DNA: TGTGCCAGCAGCCAAGACAGAGCCGGAGAGACCCAGTACTTC. Translation: CASSQDRAGETQYF.

The chain links TRBV30 to TRBJ1-2; D is possibly TRBD1 (5 bases). CDR3 size: 13 residues. Germline values: CDR1 GTSNPN, CDR2 SVGIG (reference sequence). V lost 0 bases, J lost 6 bases, and 11 bases lay in between. DNA for the CDR3: TGTGCCTGGAGTGTAAAGGGGTGGGATGGCTACACCTTC. Translated: CAWSVKGWDGYTF.

The chain uses TRBV6-6 and TRBJ2-7, with D possibly being TRBD1 (6 bases). V lost 4 bases and J lost 1, with 11 bases in between. CDR1 and CDR2 (germline): MNHNY, SVGAGI (reference sequence). The CDR3 runs to 14 residues. CDR3 nucleotide sequence: TGTGCCAGCAGTTCGGCTCAGGGGTCCTACGAGCAGTACTTC. Translation: CASSSAQGSYEQYF.

This clone was detected only a few times. This chain links TRBV3-1 (or the pseudogene TRBV3-2) with TRBJ1-1; D is uncertain. Trimming pared 4 bases from V and 3 bases from J, leaving 12 bases between. Germline V CDR1 and CDR2: LGHDT, YNNKEL (reference sequence). CDR3 size: 14 residues. The CDR3 protein is CASSLSGRDTEAFF. DNA for the CDR3: TGTGCCAGCAGCCTATCCGGGAGGGACACTGAAGCTTTCTTT.

V is TRBV19 and J is TRBJ1-5; D may be TRBD1 (5 bases). The germline V gene has CDR1 LNHDA and CDR2 SQIVND (reference sequence). The CDR3 is 14 amino acids. V lost 7 bases, J lost 7 bases, and 17 bases lay in between. The CDR3 region has the DNA TGTGCCAGTAATGGACACGAGTACTGGCAGCCCCAGCATTTT. This translates into CASNGHEYWQPQHF.

The chain couples TRBV29-1 to TRBJ2-5; D is unclear. The CDR3 runs 16 residues. Trimming pared 1 base from V and 5 bases from J, leaving 20 bases between. Germline CDR1 SQVTM, CDR2 ANQGSEA. The CDR3 DNA follows: TGCAGCGTTGAAGGTATGGGCCAGGCCACCTGGGAGACCCAGTACTTC. Translation: CSVEGMGQATWETQYF.

This clone appeared a single time. The chain couples TRBV4-3 to TRBJ1-4; no clear D. Germline CDR1 is LGHNA and CDR2 is YSLEER. This CDR3 is built from 14 residues. Between the trimmed V and J ends, which lost 0 bases and 8 bases, there was a span of 10 bases. The DNA of the CDR3 is TGCGCCAGCAGCCAAGACCTGGGAGCCGAAAAACTGTTTTTT. Amino acid sequence: CASSQDLGAEKLFF.

This chain joins TRBV5-1 and TRBJ2-4; 10 bases match TRBD2. The CDR3 extends over 14 amino acids. Germline V gene sequence: CDR1 SGHRS, CDR2 YFSETQ. With 5 bases clipped from V and 5 bases from J, the junction kept 4 bases outside the gene matches. CDR3 sequence: CASRLAGPENIQYF. CDR3 DNA: TGCGCCAGCAGACTAGCGGGGCCTGAAAACATTCAGTACTTC.

The chain recombines TRBV7-9 with TRBJ1-5; D not resolved. Germline V CDR1 and CDR2: SEHNR, FQNEAQ (reference sequence). The CDR3 has 13 amino acids. V lost 8 bases and J 0 bases, leaving 8 bases between the germline ends. The CDR3 is CASSTHSNQPQHF. In nucleotides, the CDR3 is TGTGCCAGCTCTACTCATAGCAATCAGCCCCAGCATTTT.